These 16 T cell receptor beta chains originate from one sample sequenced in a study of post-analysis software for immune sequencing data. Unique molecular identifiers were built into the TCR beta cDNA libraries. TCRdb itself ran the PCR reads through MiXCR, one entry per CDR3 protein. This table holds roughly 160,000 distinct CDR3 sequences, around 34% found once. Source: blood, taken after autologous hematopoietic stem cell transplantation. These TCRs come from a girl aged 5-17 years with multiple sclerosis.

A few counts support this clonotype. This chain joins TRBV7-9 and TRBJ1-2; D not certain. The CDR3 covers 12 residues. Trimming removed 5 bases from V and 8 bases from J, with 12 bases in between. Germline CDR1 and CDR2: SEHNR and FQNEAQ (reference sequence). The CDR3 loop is CASSLPKRGYTF. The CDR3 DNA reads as TGTGCCAGCAGCCTGCCTAAGCGGGGCTACACCTTC. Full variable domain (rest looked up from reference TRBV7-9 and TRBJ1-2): DTGVSQNPRHKITKRGQNVTFRCDPISEHNRLYWYRQTLGQGPEFLTYFQNEAQLEKSRLLSDRFSAERPKGSFSTLEIQRTEQGDSAMYLCASSLPKRGYTFGSGTRLTVV.

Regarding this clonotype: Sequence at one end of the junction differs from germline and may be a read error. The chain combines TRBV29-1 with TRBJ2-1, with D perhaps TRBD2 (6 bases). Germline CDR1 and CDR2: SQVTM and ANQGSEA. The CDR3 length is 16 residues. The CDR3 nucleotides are TGCAGCGTTTCGGGACTTTTCCCTAGCTCCTACAGTGAGCAGTTCTTC. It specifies CSVSGLFPSSYSEQFF.

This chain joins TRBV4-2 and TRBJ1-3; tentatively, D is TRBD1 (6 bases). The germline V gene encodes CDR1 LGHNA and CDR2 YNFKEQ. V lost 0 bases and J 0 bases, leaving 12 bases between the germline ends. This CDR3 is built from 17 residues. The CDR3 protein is CASSQDYGGHSGNTIYF. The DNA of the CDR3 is TGTGCCAGCAGCCAAGATTATGGGGGCCACTCTGGAAACACCATATATTTT.

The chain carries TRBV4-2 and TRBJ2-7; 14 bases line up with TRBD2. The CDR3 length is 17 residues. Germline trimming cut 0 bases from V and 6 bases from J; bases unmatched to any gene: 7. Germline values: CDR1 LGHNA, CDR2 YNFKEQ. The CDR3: CASSQEGLAGVPGEQYF. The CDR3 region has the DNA TGTGCCAGCAGCCAAGAGGGACTAGCGGGAGTTCCTGGCGAGCAGTACTTC.

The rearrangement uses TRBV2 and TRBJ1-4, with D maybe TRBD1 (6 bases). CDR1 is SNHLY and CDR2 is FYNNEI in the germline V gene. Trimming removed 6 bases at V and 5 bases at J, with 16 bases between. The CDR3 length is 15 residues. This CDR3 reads CASRADRGQNEKLFF. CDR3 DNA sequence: TGTGCCAGCAGAGCGGACAGAGGCCAGAATGAAAAACTGTTTTTT. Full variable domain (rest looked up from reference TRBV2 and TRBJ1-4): EPEVTQTPSHQVTQMGQEVILRCVPISNHLYFYWYRQILGQKVEFLVSFYNNEISEKSEIFDDQFSVERPDGSNFTLKIRSTKLEDSAMYFCASRADRGQNEKLFFGSGTQLSVL.

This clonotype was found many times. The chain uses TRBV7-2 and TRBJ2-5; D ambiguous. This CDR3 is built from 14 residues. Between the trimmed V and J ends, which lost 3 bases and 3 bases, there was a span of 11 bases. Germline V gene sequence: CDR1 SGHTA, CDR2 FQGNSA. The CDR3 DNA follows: TGTGCCAGCAGCTTCGGGTTAGCCAAAGAGACCCAGTACTTC. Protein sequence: CASSFGLAKETQYF.

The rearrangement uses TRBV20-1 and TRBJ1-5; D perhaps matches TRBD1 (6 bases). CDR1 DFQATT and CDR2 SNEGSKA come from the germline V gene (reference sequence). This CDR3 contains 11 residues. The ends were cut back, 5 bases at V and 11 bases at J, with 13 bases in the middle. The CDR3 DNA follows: TGCAGTGCTTCCCGACAGGCAGCCCAGCATTTT. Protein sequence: CSASRQAAQHF.

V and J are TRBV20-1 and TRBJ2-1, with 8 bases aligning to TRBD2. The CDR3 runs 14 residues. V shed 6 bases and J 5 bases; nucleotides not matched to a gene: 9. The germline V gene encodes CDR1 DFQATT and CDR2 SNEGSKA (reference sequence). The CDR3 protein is CSAEPGLVDNEQFF. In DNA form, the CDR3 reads TGCAGTGCGGAGCCGGGACTAGTGGACAATGAGCAGTTCTTC.

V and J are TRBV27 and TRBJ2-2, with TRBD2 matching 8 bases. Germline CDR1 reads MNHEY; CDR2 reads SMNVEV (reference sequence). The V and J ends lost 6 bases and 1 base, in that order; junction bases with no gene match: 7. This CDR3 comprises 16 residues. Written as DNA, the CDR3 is TGTGCCAGCAGCCGCGTGAGCGGGAGGAACACCGGGGAGCTGTTTTTT. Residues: CASSRVSGRNTGELFF.

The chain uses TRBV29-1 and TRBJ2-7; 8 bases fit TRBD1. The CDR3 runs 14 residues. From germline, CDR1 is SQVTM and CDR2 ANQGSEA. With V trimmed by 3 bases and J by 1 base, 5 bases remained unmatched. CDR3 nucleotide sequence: TGCAGCGTTGATCTGGGACAGGATTCCTACGAGCAGTACTTC. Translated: CSVDLGQDSYEQYF.

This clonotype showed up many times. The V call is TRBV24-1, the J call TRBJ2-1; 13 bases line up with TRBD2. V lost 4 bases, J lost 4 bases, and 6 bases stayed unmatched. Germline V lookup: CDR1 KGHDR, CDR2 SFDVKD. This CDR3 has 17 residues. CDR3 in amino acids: CATSEPGLAGSYNEQFF. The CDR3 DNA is TGTGCCACCAGTGAACCGGGACTAGCGGGATCGTACAATGAGCAGTTCTTC.

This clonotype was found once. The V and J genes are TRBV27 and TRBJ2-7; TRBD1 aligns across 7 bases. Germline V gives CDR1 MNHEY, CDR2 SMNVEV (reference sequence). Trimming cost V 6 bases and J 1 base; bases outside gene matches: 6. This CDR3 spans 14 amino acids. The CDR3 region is CASSLRGRSYEQYF. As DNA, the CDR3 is TGTGCCAGCAGCCTCAGGGGGAGATCCTACGAGCAGTACTTC.

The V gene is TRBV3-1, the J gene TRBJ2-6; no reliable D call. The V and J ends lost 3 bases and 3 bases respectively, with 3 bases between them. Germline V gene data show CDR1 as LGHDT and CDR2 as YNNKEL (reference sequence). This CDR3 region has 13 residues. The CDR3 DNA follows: TGTGCCAGCAGCCAGGTTGGGGCCAACGTCCTGACTTTC. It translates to CASSQVGANVLTF.

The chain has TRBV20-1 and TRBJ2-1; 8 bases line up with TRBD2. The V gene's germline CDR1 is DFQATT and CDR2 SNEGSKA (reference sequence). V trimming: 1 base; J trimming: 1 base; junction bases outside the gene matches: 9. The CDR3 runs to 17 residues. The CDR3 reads CSARGGSGKGSYNEQFF. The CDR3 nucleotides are TGCAGTGCTAGAGGTGGTAGCGGGAAGGGATCCTACAATGAGCAGTTCTTC.

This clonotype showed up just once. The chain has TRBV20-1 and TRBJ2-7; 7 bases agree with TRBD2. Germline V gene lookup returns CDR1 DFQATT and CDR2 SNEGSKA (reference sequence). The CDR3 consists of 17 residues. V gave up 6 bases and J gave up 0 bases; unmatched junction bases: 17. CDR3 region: CSAIRLALNFSSYEQYF. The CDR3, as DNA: TGCAGTGCGATCAGACTAGCCCTAAACTTTAGCTCCTACGAGCAGTACTTC.

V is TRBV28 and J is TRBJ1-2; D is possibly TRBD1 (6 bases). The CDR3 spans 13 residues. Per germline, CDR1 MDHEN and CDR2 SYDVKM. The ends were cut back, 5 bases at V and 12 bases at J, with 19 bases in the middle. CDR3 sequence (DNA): TGTGCCAGCAGTACAATAGACAGGCCCGGCCACACCTTC. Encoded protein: CASSTIDRPGHTF.